This T cell receptor beta chain was recovered during a study of cytomegalovirus exposure and HLA in healthy donors. Study-wide findings and caveats: Across donors, presence/absence analyses took sequencing depth to be roughly uniform. It was confirmed in vitro that a few of the CMV-associated chains were specific for CMV antigens. A later analysis found that most CMV-associated TCR beta chains appeared HLA-restricted. Altogether, 164 TCR beta chains were recorded as cytomegalovirus-associated.

Concerning this clone itself: The antigen is undetermined.

The J segment lost 5 bases and the V segment lost 4 bases, leaving 9 bases of the junction unmatched. The V gene's germline CDR1 is SGHDT and CDR2 YYEEEE. This CDR3 spans 15 amino acids. The primer mix had 60 Vbeta and 13 Jbeta primers. Here immunoSEQ multiplex PCR was the method, and the copy in TCRdb shows in-frame clones only, minus some. The sample shows tens of thousands of clones, approximately 81% of them seen only once. Material: PBMCs. The chain links TRBV5-6 to TRBJ1-2; the match to TRBD1 covers 9 bases. The sequence derives from a woman aged 45-59 years in good health and CMV-seropositive. The CDR3, as DNA: TGTGCCAGCAGCCCAGGACAGGGGAGAGGGTATGGCTACACCTTC. Its translation: CASSPGQGRGYGYTF. The entire variable domain, with the rest obtained from reference TRBV5-6 and TRBJ1-2, is as follows: DAGVTQSPTHLIKTRGQQVTLRCSPKSGHDTVSWYQQALGQGPQFIFQYYEEEERQRGNFPDRFSGHQFPNYSSELNVNALLLGDSALYLCASSPGQGRGYGYTFGSGTRLTVV.